Listed below are T cell receptor beta chains from one sample, sequenced in a study of PD-L1 blockade in urothelial cancer. The repertoire was sequenced with immunoSEQ multiplex PCR; TCRdb's copy has only in-frame clones and lacks some. The sample lists 40,000 to 55,000 clones; 84% were seen once. The source was PBMCs, collected around atezolizumab (anti-PD-L1) treatment. The receptors stem from a middle-aged man with urothelial cancer. Both conserved end residues are part of each CDR3. D genes are given only for firm matches. Expanded clones are given a class, and other clones once, few, many or no size at all.

TRBJ1-1	NA	NA	TRBV19	TGTGCCACCGCCTCGAGGCAGAACACTGAAGCTTTCTTT	CATASRQNTEAFF
TRBJ1-1	NA	TRBD1	TRBV5-1	TGCGCCAGCAGTCCGGGACAGATGAACACTGAAGCTTTCTTT	CASSPGQMNTEAFF
TRBJ2-3	NA	NA	TRBV15	TGTGCCACCAGCAGAGCTCGGGGAAGCACAGATACGCAGTATTTT	CATSRARGSTDTQYF
TRBJ1-1	NA	NA	TRBV29-1	TGCAGCGTTGAGAAACCGGGGGCTGAAGCTTTCTTT	CSVEKPGAEAFF
TRBJ2-2	NA	NA	TRBV30	TGTGCCTGGAAACGGTCGAGGGCTTCCTCCGGGGAGCTGTTTTTT	CAWKRSRASSGELFF
TRBJ1-1	NA	NA	TRBV6-5	TGTGCCAGCAGGCGGGAAGGAGGGGTATCTTTCTTT	CASRREGGVSFF
TRBJ2-1	NA	TRBD2	TRBV6-6	TGTGCCAGCACAATCCCGAGCGGGAATCTCAATGAGCAGTTCTTC	CASTIPSGNLNEQFF
TRBJ2-2	NA	TRBD2	TRBV6-5	TGTGCCAGCAGCCTACTAGCGGGCACCGGGGAGCTGTTTTTT	CASSLLAGTGELFF
TRBJ1-2	NA	NA	TRBV5-1	TGCGCCAGCAGCCTGGACAGAAAACTCTATGGCTACACCTTC	CASSLDRKLYGYTF
TRBJ2-1	NA	TRBD1	TRBV4-1	TGCGCCAGCAGCTCCTGGGCACCGACAGGGATCGATGTAAATGAGCAGTTCTTC	CASSSWAPTGIDVNEQFF
TRBJ1-1	NA	NA	TRBV6-1	TGTGCCAGCAGAACAGGGATCGGGTCCACTGAAGCTTTCTTT	CASRTGIGSTEAFF
TRBJ2-7	NA	NA	TRBV9	TGTGCCAGCAGCGGGCCTTTGGACAGCTCCTACGAGCAGTACTTC	CASSGPLDSSYEQYF
TRBJ2-1	NA	NA	TRBV7-6	TGTGCCAGCAGCTTGAGAGTTAGCCCCTACAATGAGCAGTTCTTC	CASSLRVSPYNEQFF
TRBJ1-1	NA	NA	TRBV18	TGTGCCAGCTCACCGCTTAGGAACACTGAAGCTTTCTTT	CASSPLRNTEAFF
TRBJ1-2	NA	TRBD1	TRBV7-3	TGTGCCAGCAGCTTAGACAGGGTGAACTATGGCTACACCTTC	CASSLDRVNYGYTF
TRBJ2-3	NA	TRBD1	TRBV10-2	TGCGCCAGCACCCAGTGGGAGGCAGGGGGCGCAGATACGCAGTATTTT	CASTQWEAGGADTQYF
TRBJ1-1	NA	NA	TRBV28	TGTGCCAGCAGTGACCCGAAGCGGAACACTGAAGCTTTCTTT	CASSDPKRNTEAFF
TRBJ2-5	NA	TRBD2	TRBV9	TGTGCCAGCAGCGTAGACGCTAGCGGGGCCCAAGAGACCCAGTACTTC	CASSVDASGAQETQYF
TRBJ2-1	NA	NA	TRBV5-6	TGTGCCAGCAGCTTGGGCCCCGGGGATCACAATGAGCAGTTCTTC	CASSLGPGDHNEQFF
TRBJ1-2	NA	TRBD1	TRBV5-3	TGTGCCCCCGGCCAGGGGGAACCGGGACATTTAAACTATGGCTACACCTTC	CAPGQGEPGHLNYGYTF
TRBJ1-4	NA	NA	TRBV19	TGTGCCAGTAATGACAGGAATAATGAAAAACTGTTTTTT	CASNDRNNEKLFF
TRBJ2-1	NA	NA	TRBV5-4	TGTGCCAGCAGTCAGCGGCCAGTACTCAATGAGCAGTTCTTC	CASSQRPVLNEQFF
TRBJ1-1	NA	TRBD1	TRBV7-9	TGTGCCAGCAGCAGACGAACAGGGGGCGCGACTGAAGCTTTCTTT	CASSRRTGGATEAFF
TRBJ1-2	NA	NA	TRBV28	TGTGCCAGCAGTTTGGAGGGGAGGGGCTACACCTTC	CASSLEGRGYTF
TRBJ1-2	few	NA	TRBV5-1	TGCGCCAGCAGCATCGATACAGGGTCGAGCGGCTACACCTTC	CASSIDTGSSGYTF
TRBJ1-5	NA	TRBD1	TRBV6-1	TGTGCCAGCAGTGACCGGGACAGGGGGCGAGCACAGCCCCAGCATTTT	CASSDRDRGRAQPQHF
TRBJ2-7	NA	TRBD2	TRBV5-1	TGCGCCAGCAGCTGGGGACTACCGAACGAGCAGTACTTC	CASSWGLPNEQYF
TRBJ1-1	NA	NA	TRBV30	TGTGCCTGGAGTAGAGATGACACTGAAGCTTTCTTT	CAWSRDDTEAFF
TRBJ2-1	NA	NA	TRBV4-3	TGCGCCAGCAGCCAAGATGAAGGCGTTGGTAGCCTGGATGAGCAGTTCTTC	CASSQDEGVGSLDEQFF
TRBJ2-1	many	TRBD2	TRBV14	TGTGCCAGCAGCTTCACTAGCGGGAGTCGCTACAATGAGCAGTTCTTC	CASSFTSGSRYNEQFF
TRBJ2-3	NA	TRBD2	TRBV20-1	TGCAGTGCTCAGGCGGGGGGTACGCAGTATTTT	CSAQAGGTQYF
TRBJ2-3	NA	NA	TRBV11-2	TGTGCCAGCACTCTTAGGGGGAGCACAGATACGCAGTATTTT	CASTLRGSTDTQYF
TRBJ1-1	NA	NA	TRBV5-6	TGTGCCAGCAGCGCCGGGAGCACTGAAGCTTTCTTT	CASSAGSTEAFF
TRBJ1-2	NA	TRBD1	TRBV27	TGTGCCAGCAGTTCACCGGGACAGCTCTATGGCTACACCTTC	CASSSPGQLYGYTF
TRBJ2-6	once	NA	TRBV5-8	TGTGCCAGCAGCTTGGTACGGCTCTCTGGGGCCAACGTCCCGACTTTC	CASSLVRLSGANVPTF
TRBJ1-2	few	TRBD1	TRBV30	TGTGCCTGGAGTGCCTCGGACAGGCCAAACTATGGCTACACCTTC	CAWSASDRPNYGYTF
TRBJ2-1	once	NA	TRBV4-1	TGCGCCAGCAGCCAAGCGTACAATGAGCAGTTCTTC	CASSQAYNEQFF
TRBJ2-7	NA	TRBD2	TRBV5-1	TGCGCCAGCAGCCCCGGACTAGCGGGTACCTACGAGCAGTACTTC	CASSPGLAGTYEQYF
TRBJ2-7	NA	NA	TRBV29-1	TGCAGCGTTGCCGACAGCTCCTACGAGCAGTACTTC	CSVADSSYEQYF
TRBJ2-7	NA	TRBD2	TRBV7-2	TGTGCCAGCAGCCCGGGGACTAGCGGTCCCTACGAGCAGTACTTC	CASSPGTSGPYEQYF
TRBJ1-1	NA	NA	TRBV15	TGTGCCACCAGCAGAGATCGCGGGGCGGGTACTGAAGCTTTCTTT	CATSRDRGAGTEAFF
TRBJ2-7	NA	NA	TRBV29-1	TGCAGCGTCCCAGGGGCCACTTCCTACGAGCAGTACTTC	CSVPGATSYEQYF
TRBJ2-7	NA	NA	TRBV11-2	TGTGCCAGCAGCCCGCAGGGTTACGAGCAGTACTTC	CASSPQGYEQYF